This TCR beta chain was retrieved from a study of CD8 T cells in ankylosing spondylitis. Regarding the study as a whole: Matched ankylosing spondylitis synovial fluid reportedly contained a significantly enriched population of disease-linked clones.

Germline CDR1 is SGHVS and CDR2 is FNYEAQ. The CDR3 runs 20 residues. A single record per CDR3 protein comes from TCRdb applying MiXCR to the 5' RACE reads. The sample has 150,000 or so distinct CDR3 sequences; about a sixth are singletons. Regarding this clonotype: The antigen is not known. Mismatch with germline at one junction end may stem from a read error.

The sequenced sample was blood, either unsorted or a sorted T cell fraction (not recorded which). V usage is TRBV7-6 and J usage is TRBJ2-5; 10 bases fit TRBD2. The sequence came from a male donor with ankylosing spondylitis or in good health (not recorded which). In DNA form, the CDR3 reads TGTGCCGGCAGCTTCGATCCCCCGGGACTAGCGCTCCTAAGCCACGAGACCCAGTACTTC. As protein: CAGSFDPPGLALLSHETQYF.